The rows below give T cell receptor beta chains drawn from one sample of a study of T cell repertoires in cytomegalovirus infection. TCRdb reprocessed the reads with MiXCR, giving one entry per CDR3 protein. The repertoire includes about 140,000 distinct CDR3 sequences, 5% to 6.5% of them detected once, and roughly 17% sits in the top ten. Sequenced material: PBMCs. The receptors here all came from a human donor in good health (CMV status not recorded). Some clones in this sample may be carry-over from other donors' samples. The CDR3 runs from the conserved cysteine through the conserved F or W. Fields, in order: D gene, clone size, CDR3 length, J gene, V gene, CDR3 DNA, CDR3 protein. D genes are given only for firm matches. Size is stated for part of the rows, as once, few or many counts, or as a class when the clone is expanded.

- many 15 TRBJ1-6 TRBV15 TGTGCCACCAGGGCCATGGGGGTCTCTAATTCACCCCTCCACTTT CATRAMGVSNSPLHF
- many 14 TRBJ2-1 TRBV2 TGTGCCAGCAGTGATGGGGGGGGGCTAAGTAGGCAGTTCTTC CASSDGGGLSRQFF
- - 14 TRBJ1-2 TRBV20-1 TGCAGTGCTAGAGAGACGAGAATCAACTATGGCTACACCTTC CSARETRINYGYTF
- many 14 TRBJ1-6 TRBV7-2 TGTGCCAGCAGCTTAGAGACGCGGGATTCACCCCTCCACTTT CASSLETRDSPLHF
TRBD1 many 15 TRBJ1-2 TRBV19 TGTGCCAGTAGTGCCCGACAGGGAAGGGACTATGGCTACACCTTC CASSARQGRDYGYTF
TRBD2 few 16 TRBJ2-3 TRBV6-6 TGTGCCAGCAGCCACACTAGCGGGGGACGCACAGATACGCAGTATTTT CASSHTSGGRTDTQYF
- many 13 TRBJ2-1 TRBV7-7 TGTGCTAGCAGCCCTCTAGGGGCCAATGAGCAGTTCTTC CASSPLGANEQFF
TRBD1 many 17 TRBJ2-2 TRBV12-5 TGTGCTAGTGACCTTACAAGGACAGGCCTAAACACCGGGGAGCTGTTTTTT CASDLTRTGLNTGELFF
- - 16 TRBJ2-2 TRBV6-2/TRBV6-3 TGTGCCAGCACCCTCCGGGGTGGGGCGAACACCGGGGAGCTGTTTTTT CASTLRGGANTGELFF
TRBD1 many 16 TRBJ2-3 TRBV18 TGTGCCAGCTCACCGACCGGGACAGGGGGCATAAATACGCAGTATTTT CASSPTGTGGINTQYF
- many 14 TRBJ2-5 TRBV6-6 TGTGCCAGCAGTCTCGGAGGGGGGCAAGAGACCCAGTACTTC CASSLGGGQETQYF
TRBD1 few 15 TRBJ1-1 TRBV5-4 TGTGCCAGCAGTCAGAGTTCGGGACAGGGCTATCAGTCTTTCTTT CASSQSSGQGYQSFF
TRBD1 many 16 TRBJ2-2 TRBV28 TGTGCCAGCAAACTTGGGACAGGGGGCGCGGCCGGGGAGCTGTTTTTT CASKLGTGGAAGELFF
TRBD1 many 19 TRBJ2-4 TRBV6-6 TGTGCCAGCAGTTACTCCAAAACCGGGACAGCCCTAGCCAAAAACATTCAGTACTTC CASSYSKTGTALAKNIQYF
- few 14 TRBJ2-5 TRBV29-1 TGCAGCGCTGGGGTGGGGTTCATAGCGGAGACCCAGTACTTC CSAGVGFIAETQYF
- many 12 TRBJ1-1 TRBV19 TGTGCCAGTAGTTCGGCACCCACTGAAGCTTTCTTT CASSSAPTEAFF
- many 14 TRBJ1-1 TRBV10-3 TGTGCCATCAGTGAGTCGACAGTGAACACTGAAGCTTTCTTT CAISESTVNTEAFF
- few 13 TRBJ1-1 TRBV5-5 TGTGCCAGCAGTTTACAGGGTTACACTGAAGCTTTCTTT CASSLQGYTEAFF
- many 14 TRBJ1-4 TRBV28 TGTGCCAGCAGCCTAGGGGGGTGGAGTGAAAAACTGTTTTTT CASSLGGWSEKLFF
- many 14 TRBJ2-7 TRBV28 TGTGCCAGCAGTTTATGGGGGACACCGTACGAGCAGTACTTC CASSLWGTPYEQYF
TRBD2 many 16 TRBJ2-3 TRBV20-1 TGCAGTGCTAGACTCCCGATGGGGGGGAGCACAGATACGCAGTATTTT CSARLPMGGSTDTQYF
TRBD1 - 16 TRBJ2-2 TRBV7-8 TGTGCCAGCAGCTTAGATCGGACAGGGGGCACCGGGGAGCTGTTTTTT CASSLDRTGGTGELFF
- - 14 TRBJ2-2 TRBV19 TGTGCCAGCCGAGGGCCTGCGAACACCGGGGAGCTGTTTTTT CASRGPANTGELFF
- - 16 TRBJ2-7 TRBV4-2 TGTGCCAGCAGCCAAGATCTAGGGACGGGGATCTACGAGCAGTACTTC CASSQDLGTGIYEQYF
- few 15 TRBJ2-1 TRBV15 TGTGCCACCAGCAGCCAGGAGCGACCCTACAATGAGCAGTTCTTC CATSSQERPYNEQFF
- many 12 TRBJ2-1 TRBV9 TGTGCCAGCAGCGGAGCCCCCAATGAGCAGTTCTTC CASSGAPNEQFF
TRBD2 many 16 TRBJ2-5 TRBV28 TGTGCCAGCAGTTCTCATACTAGCGGGGTTGTGAAGACCCAGTACTTC CASSSHTSGVVKTQYF
- many 12 TRBJ2-1 TRBV6-4 TGTGCCAGCAGTGACGACGTCAATGAGCAGTTCTTC CASSDDVNEQFF
- many 15 TRBJ2-2 TRBV6-2/TRBV6-3 TGTGCCAGCAGGGAGATGGGACAAAACACCGGGGAGCTGTTTTTT CASREMGQNTGELFF
- many 13 TRBJ1-1 TRBV20-1 TGCAGTGCACGTGGGGGTTTGGGGACTGAAGCTTTCTTT CSARGGLGTEAFF
TRBD1 few 15 TRBJ2-1 TRBV19 TGTGCCAGTAGTACGGGGACAGGGCTCTACAATGAGCAGTTCTTC CASSTGTGLYNEQFF